This section outlines one TCR beta chain sequence together with its context. This sample was taken from a study of blood T cell repertoires in COVID-19. The CDR3 extends over 13 amino acids. V was pared by 5 bases and J by 7 bases, with 15 bases between. In germline, CDR1 is SGHAT, CDR2 FQNNGV. Assay used: immunoSEQ multiplex PCR; TCRdb lists only in-frame clones, some missing. The sample includes 200,000 to 250,000 clones, more than 80% of them seen just once. The sequenced sample was peripheral blood. This TCR came from a man aged 25 to 40 with COVID-19, enrolled during active disease. The chain is built from TRBV11-2 and TRBJ2-7; TRBD2 is a possible D gene (5 bases). In DNA, the CDR3 is TGTGCCAGCAGCCCCCCCGCCGGGGTGGAGCAGTACTTC. This translates into CASSPPAGVEQYF.